The following is a T cell receptor beta chain sequence with its context. This entry is derived from a study of control samples from healthy donors and cancer patients. Measured with immunoSEQ multiplex PCR; TCRdb has only the in-frame clones, and not every one. The sample has approximately 84,000 clones, roughly four fifths seen once. The sequenced sample consisted of blood. The sequence derives from a woman aged 55-75 years in good health.

In DNA form, the CDR3 reads TGTGCCAGCAGGAGGCAGTCGGCCGGCGTGAACACTGAAGCTTTCTTT. It codes for CASRRQSAGVNTEAFF. The J gene is TRBJ1-1, the V gene TRBV5-4, with D uncertain. This CDR3 has 16 residues. Trimming shortened V by 5 bases and J by 0 bases, and 17 bases separated the two germline ends. Germline CDR1 and CDR2: SGHNT and YYREEE (reference sequence).